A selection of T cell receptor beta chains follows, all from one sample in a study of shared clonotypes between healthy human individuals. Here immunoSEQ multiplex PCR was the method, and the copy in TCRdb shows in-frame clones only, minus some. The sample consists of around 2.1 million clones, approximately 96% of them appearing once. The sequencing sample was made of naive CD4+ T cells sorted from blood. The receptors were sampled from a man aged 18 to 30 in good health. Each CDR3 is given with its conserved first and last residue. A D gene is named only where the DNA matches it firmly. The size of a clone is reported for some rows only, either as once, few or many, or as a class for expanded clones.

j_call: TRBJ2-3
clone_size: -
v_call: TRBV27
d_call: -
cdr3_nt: TGTGCCAGCAGCCTACAGGGCTCAGATACGCAGTATTTT
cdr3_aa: CASSLQGSDTQYF

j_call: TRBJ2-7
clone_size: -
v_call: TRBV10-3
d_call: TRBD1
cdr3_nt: TGTGCCATCAGTGACTATCCGGGACAGGAATCCTACGAGCAGTACTTC
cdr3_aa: CAISDYPGQESYEQYF

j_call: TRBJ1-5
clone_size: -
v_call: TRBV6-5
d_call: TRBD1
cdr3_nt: TGTGCCAGCAGTTACTCCGGGACAGGTAGCAATCAGCCCCAGCATTTT
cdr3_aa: CASSYSGTGSNQPQHF

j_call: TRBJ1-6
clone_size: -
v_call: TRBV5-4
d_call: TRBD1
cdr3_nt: TGTGCCAGCAGCCGACAGGGCGAGAGTTATAATTCACCCCTCCACTTT
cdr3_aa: CASSRQGESYNSPLHF

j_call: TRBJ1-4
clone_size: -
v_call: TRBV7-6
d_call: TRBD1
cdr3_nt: TGTGCCAGCAGCTCGGGACAGGTCGAAAGAAAACTGTTTTTT
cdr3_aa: CASSSGQVERKLFF

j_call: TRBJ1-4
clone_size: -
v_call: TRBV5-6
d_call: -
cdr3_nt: TGTGCCAGCAGTGGGGACATCAATGAAAAACTGTTTTTT
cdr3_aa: CASSGDINEKLFF

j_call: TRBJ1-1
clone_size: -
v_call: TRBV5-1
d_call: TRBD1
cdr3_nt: TGCGCCAGCAGCCTGCGGACAGGGGAGAACACTGAAGCTTTCTTT
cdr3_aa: CASSLRTGENTEAFF

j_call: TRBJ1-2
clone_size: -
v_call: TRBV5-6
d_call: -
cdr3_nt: TGTGCCAGCAGCTTGGACCCCAGGGGCGGCTATGGCTACACCTTC
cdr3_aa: CASSLDPRGGYGYTF

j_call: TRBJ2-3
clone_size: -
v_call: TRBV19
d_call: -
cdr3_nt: TGTGCCAGTAGTGAACGGTGGGGCACAGATACGCAGTATTTT
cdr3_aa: CASSERWGTDTQYF

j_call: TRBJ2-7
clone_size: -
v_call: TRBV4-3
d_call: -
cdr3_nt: TGCGCCAGCAGCCAAGATTTTTCTCTAGGGGTAGCGAGAGCCTACGAGCAGTACTTC
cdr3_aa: CASSQDFSLGVARAYEQYF

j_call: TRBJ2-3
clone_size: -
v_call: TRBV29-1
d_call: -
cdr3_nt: TGCAGCGTTGAGGACCGCGAACAGGCAGATACGCAGTATTTT
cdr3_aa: CSVEDREQADTQYF

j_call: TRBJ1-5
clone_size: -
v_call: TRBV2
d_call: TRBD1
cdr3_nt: TGTGCCAGCAGCAACAGGGGAAGGAGCAATCAGCCCCAGCATTTT
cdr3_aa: CASSNRGRSNQPQHF

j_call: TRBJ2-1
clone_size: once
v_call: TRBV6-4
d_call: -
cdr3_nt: TGTGCCAGCAGTGAGTTTGGGAATGAGCAGTTCTTC
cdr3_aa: CASSEFGNEQFF

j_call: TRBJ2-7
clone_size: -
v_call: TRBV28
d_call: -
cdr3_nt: TGTGCCAGCAGTTTATTGGGTGGCGAGCAGTACTTC
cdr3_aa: CASSLLGGEQYF

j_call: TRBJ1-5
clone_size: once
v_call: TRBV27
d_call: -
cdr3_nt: TGTGCCAGCGGAACGCGGCCCCTGGGGCCCCAGCATTTT
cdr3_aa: CASGTRPLGPQHF

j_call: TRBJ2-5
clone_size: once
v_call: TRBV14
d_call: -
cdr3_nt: TGTGCCAGCAGCTTGGCGGTGGAGACCCAGTACTTC
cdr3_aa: CASSLAVETQYF

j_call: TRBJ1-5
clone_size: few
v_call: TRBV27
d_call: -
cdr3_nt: TGTGCCAGCAGTTTCTACAATCAGCCCCAGCATTTT
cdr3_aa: CASSFYNQPQHF

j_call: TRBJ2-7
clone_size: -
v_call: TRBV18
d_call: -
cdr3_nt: TGTGCCAGCTCACCTCAATCAGCCTACGAGCAGTACTTC
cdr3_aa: CASSPQSAYEQYF

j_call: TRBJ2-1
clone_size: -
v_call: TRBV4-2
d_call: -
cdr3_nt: TGTGCCAGCAGCCAGTCGCCCCGGGACATCCCTACCTACAATGAGCAGTTCTTC
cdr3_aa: CASSQSPRDIPTYNEQFF

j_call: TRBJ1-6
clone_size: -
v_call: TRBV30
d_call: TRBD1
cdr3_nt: TGTGCCTGGACCCCGGACAGGGTCTCACCCCTCCACTTT
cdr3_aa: CAWTPDRVSPLHF

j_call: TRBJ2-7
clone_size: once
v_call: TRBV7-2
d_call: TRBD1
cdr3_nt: TGTGCCAGCAGCCTGACACCGGGACAGGGGTTCTACGAGCAGTACTTC
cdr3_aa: CASSLTPGQGFYEQYF

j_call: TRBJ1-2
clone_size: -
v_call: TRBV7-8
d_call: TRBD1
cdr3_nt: TGTGCCAGCAGCTCCACAGGGGGCCTCGGCTACACCTTC
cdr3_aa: CASSSTGGLGYTF

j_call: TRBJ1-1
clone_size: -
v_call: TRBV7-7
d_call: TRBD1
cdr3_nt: TGTGCTAGCAGCGACGACAGGGGGCGCATCACGGACACTGAAGCTTTCTTT
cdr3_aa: CASSDDRGRITDTEAFF

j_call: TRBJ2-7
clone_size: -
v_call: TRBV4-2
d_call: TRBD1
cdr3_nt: TGTGCCAGCAGCGCTTCCGGGACAGATCCCTACGAGCAGTACTTC
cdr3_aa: CASSASGTDPYEQYF

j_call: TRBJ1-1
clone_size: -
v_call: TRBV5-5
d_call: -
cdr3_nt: TGTGCCAGCGGACGGCAGGGCGCTGAAGCTTTCTTT
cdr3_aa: CASGRQGAEAFF

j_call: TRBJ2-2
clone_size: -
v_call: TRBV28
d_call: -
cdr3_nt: TGTGCTAGCAGGGCAGAGGAAAACACCGGGGAGCTGTTTTTT
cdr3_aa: CASRAEENTGELFF

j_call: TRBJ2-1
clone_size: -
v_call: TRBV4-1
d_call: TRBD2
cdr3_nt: TGCGCCAGCAGCCATACGACAAGGCTAGCGGGGCACAATGAGCAGTTCTTC
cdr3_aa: CASSHTTRLAGHNEQFF

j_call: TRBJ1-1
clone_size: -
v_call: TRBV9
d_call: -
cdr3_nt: TGTGCCAGCAGCGTAGAACCAGGGCAGAACACTGAAGCTTTCTTT
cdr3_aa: CASSVEPGQNTEAFF

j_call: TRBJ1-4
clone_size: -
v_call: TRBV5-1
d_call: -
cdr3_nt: TGCGCCAGCAGCTTGGCTGGGGCGGAAGAAAAACTGTTTTTT
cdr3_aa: CASSLAGAEEKLFF

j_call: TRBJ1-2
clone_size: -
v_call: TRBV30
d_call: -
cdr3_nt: TGTGCCTGGAGTGTAACAGGGTATGGCTACACCTTC
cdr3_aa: CAWSVTGYGYTF

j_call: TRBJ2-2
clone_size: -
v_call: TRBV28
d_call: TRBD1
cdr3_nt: TGTGCCAGCAGTCTCACAGGGGGAACCGGGGAGCTGTTTTTT
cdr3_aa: CASSLTGGTGELFF

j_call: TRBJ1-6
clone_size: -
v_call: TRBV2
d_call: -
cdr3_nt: TGTGCCAGCAGTGAACTTTCACCCCTCCACTTT
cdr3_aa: CASSELSPLHF

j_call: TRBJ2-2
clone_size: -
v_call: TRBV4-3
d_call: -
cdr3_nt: TGCGCCAGCAATGAACTTAACACCGGGGAGCTGTTTTTT
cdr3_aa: CASNELNTGELFF

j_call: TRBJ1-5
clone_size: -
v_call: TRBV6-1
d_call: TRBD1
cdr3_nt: TGTGCCACCCCTCCGCAGGGGGAAAGCAATCAGCCCCAGCATTTT
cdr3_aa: CATPPQGESNQPQHF

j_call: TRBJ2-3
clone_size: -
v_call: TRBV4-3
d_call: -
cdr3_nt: TGCGCCAGCAGCCAAGAGAGTCCCTCCCTATACGGCGGGTTCACAGATACGCAGTATTTT
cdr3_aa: CASSQESPSLYGGFTDTQYF

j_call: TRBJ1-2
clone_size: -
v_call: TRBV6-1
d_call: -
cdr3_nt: TGTGCCAGCAGCCCACAGGGTAACTATGGCTACACCTTC
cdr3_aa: CASSPQGNYGYTF

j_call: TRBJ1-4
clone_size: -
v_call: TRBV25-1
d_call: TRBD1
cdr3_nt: TGTGCCAGCAGTGAATGGGGGGGGACAGCACATAATGAAAAACTGTTTTTT
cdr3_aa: CASSEWGGTAHNEKLFF

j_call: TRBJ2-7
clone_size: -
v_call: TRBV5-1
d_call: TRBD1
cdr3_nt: TGCGCCAGCAGCTTGCACAGGGGAACCTACGAGCAGTACTTC
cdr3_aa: CASSLHRGTYEQYF

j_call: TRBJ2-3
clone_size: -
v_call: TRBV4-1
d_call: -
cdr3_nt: TGCGCCAGCAGCCAAGGACAGCTCCCCGGTACGCAGTATTTT
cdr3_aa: CASSQGQLPGTQYF

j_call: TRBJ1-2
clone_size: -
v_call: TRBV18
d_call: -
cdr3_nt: TGTGCCAGCTCACCCCCGGGCAGGATTAACTATGGCTACACCTTC
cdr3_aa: CASSPPGRINYGYTF

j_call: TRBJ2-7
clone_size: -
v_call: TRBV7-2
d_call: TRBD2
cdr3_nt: TGTGCCAGCAGCTTCGCCGCGGGACTAGCGGGAAAGCAGTACTTC
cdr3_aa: CASSFAAGLAGKQYF

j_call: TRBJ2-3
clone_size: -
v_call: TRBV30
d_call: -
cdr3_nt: TGTGCCTGGAGTAAGGGGACGAGCACAGATACGCAGTATTTT
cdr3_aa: CAWSKGTSTDTQYF

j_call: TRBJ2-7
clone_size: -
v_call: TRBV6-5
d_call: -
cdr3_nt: TGTGCCAGCAGTTTCTCCCGGACTATGCGCGAAGAGTACTTC
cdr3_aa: CASSFSRTMREEYF

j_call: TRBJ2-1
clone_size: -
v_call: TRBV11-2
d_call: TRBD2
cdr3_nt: TGTGCCAGCAGCCAAGGAAGCTTAGCGGGGGTCGGTGAGCAGTTCTTC
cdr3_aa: CASSQGSLAGVGEQFF

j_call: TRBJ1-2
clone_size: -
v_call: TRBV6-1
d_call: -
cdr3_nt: TGTGCCAGCAGTGAAGCCCCCTGGAACTATGGCTACACCTTC
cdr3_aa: CASSEAPWNYGYTF

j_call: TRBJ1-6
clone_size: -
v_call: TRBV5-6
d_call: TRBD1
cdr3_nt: TGTGCCAGCAGCTTGGAGGACAGGGGAAATTCACCCCTCCACTTT
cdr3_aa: CASSLEDRGNSPLHF

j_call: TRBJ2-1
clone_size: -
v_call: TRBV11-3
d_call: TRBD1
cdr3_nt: TGTGCCAGCAGCTTAAGGGACAGGTACAATGAGCAGTTCTTC
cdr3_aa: CASSLRDRYNEQFF

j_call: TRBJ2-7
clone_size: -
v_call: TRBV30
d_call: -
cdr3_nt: TGTGCCTGGAGCGGGGGGCATGGGCTTTACGAGCAGTACTTC
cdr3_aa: CAWSGGHGLYEQYF

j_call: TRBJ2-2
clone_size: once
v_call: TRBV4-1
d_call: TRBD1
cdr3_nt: TGCGCCAGCAGCCAAGATGGTCAGGGGGCGCTGGAAAGTGTGACGGAGCTGTTTTTT
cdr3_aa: CASSQDGQGALESVTELFF

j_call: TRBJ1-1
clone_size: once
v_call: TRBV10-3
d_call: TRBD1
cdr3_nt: TGTGCCAAGACAGGGGTGGACACTGAAGCTTTCTTT
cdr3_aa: CAKTGVDTEAFF